The clone carrying this T cell receptor (beta chain) was observed once. Germline-derived CDR1 and CDR2 are SEHNR and FQNEAQ (reference sequence). V dropped 5 bases and J dropped 2; count of bases not matched to a gene: 3. The CDR3 runs 16 residues. According to the study, TCR beta libraries were built with iRepertoire HTBI primers and CDR3-region Arm-PCR. TCRdb reprocessed the multiplex PCR reads via MiXCR and lists one record per CDR3 protein. The profile shows about 660,000 distinct CDR3 sequences, roughly 30% of them singletons. Documented time point: persistent/refractory GD, antithyroid drugs over 5 years with positive TRAb. Generation of the TCR library employed RNA extracted from PBMCs. The source of the sample is a study of regulatory T cells in long-lasting Graves disease.

The sample here was peripheral blood mononuclear cells (PBMCs), taken when the disease was refractory, from a patient treated with antithyroid drugs. This sequence was found in a female donor with Graves disease. The chain employs TRBV7-9 and TRBJ2-2; 12 bases agree with TRBD1. The CDR3 loop reads CASSGDRGRNTGELFF. In DNA, the CDR3 is TGTGCCAGCAGCGGGGACAGGGGGCGCAACACCGGGGAGCTGTTTTTT.